This entry describes one T cell receptor (beta chain). The data derive from a study of CD8+CD57+ T cells in acquired aplastic anemia. As for the study in general: Sorting CD4+ and CD8+ cells gave DNA averaging about 2.9 ug.

The template for TCR beta VDJ and CDR3 sequence profiling was genomic DNA. MiXCR, run by TCRdb on the reads, gives a single entry per CDR3 protein. This table has around 120,000 distinct CDR3 sequences, roughly 40% appearing once. The CDR3 is 15 residues long. Germline CDR1 is LNHDA and CDR2 is SQIVND (reference sequence). V shed 6 bases, J shed 3 bases, and the junction held 7 bases outside the gene matches. Patients included in sequencing had previously demonstrated CD8+CD57+ cell expansion by flow cytometry. All patients were therapy-naive when blood was sampled. This sequence originates from a human donor with aplastic anemia. This sequence joins TRBV19 and TRBJ2-5; TRBD2 matches 10 bases. The sequencing input was sorted CD4+, CD8+, or CD8+CD57+ T cells (not recorded which) from PBMCs. CDR3 sequence: CASSDRGTSEETQYF. CDR3 nucleotides: TGTGCCAGTAGCGACCGAGGGACTAGCGAAGAGACCCAGTACTTC. Using reference TRBV19 and TRBJ2-5 for the parts outside the CDR3, the full variable domain is DGGITQSPKYLFRKEGQNVTLSCEQNLNHDAMYWYRQDPGQGLRLIYYSQIVNDFQKGDIAEGYSVSREKKESFPLTVTSAQKNPTAFYLCASSDRGTSEETQYFGPGTRLLVL.